This is a list of T cell receptor beta chains from one sample in a study of blood T cell repertoires in COVID-19. Some clones are missing from TCRdb's copy, which holds only in-frame ones; the method was immunoSEQ multiplex PCR. Among some 70,000 clones listed, approximately 87% were seen once. The sample taken for sequencing was peripheral blood. The receptors were sampled from a man aged 45 to 65 with active COVID-19. Each CDR3 is given with its conserved first and last residue. A D gene is named only where the DNA matches it firmly. Clone size is not always given. Where it is, it says once, few, many or a class for expanded clones.

CDR3nt | CDR3aa | j_gene | abundance | v_gene | d_gene
TGTGCCAGCACAGGCAGCTATTCCTCTGGGGCCAACGTCCTGACTTTC | CASTGSYSSGANVLTF | TRBJ2-6 | medium-sized | TRBV7-3 | NA
TGCGCCAGCAGTCTCGAGGGCACCGGGGAGCTGTTTTTT | CASSLEGTGELFF | TRBJ2-2 | NA | TRBV5-1 | NA
TGTGCCAGCAGTGCCCGAGGACGGGGGAAGAACACTGAAGCTTTCTTT | CASSARGRGKNTEAFF | TRBJ1-1 | NA | TRBV28 | NA
TGTGCCAGCAGCTATGGAAACACCATATATTTT | CASSYGNTIYF | TRBJ1-3 | NA | TRBV6-6 | NA
TGTGCCAGCAGCAGGGGGACCGGGGAGCTGTTTTTT | CASSRGTGELFF | TRBJ2-2 | NA | TRBV12-3/TRBV12-4 | TRBD1
TGTGCCAGCGGACAAGGGGATAGCAATCAGCCCCAGCATTTT | CASGQGDSNQPQHF | TRBJ1-5 | NA | TRBV28 | NA
TGTGCCAGCAGTTTGGGGACAGGGACAGGGATTCCAGATACGCAGTATTTT | CASSLGTGTGIPDTQYF | TRBJ2-3 | NA | TRBV28 | TRBD1
TGTGCCAGCAGTCACAGAGTCATTAACACTGAAGCTTTCTTT | CASSHRVINTEAFF | TRBJ1-1 | few | TRBV6-2/TRBV6-3 | NA
TGCGCCAGCAGCCAAGACCCCGGACTAGCGAAAGGCTCCTACGAGCAGTACTTC | CASSQDPGLAKGSYEQYF | TRBJ2-7 | NA | TRBV4-1 | TRBD2
TGCGCCAGCAGCCAAGTTCTCCAGTTTAATCAGCCCCAGCATTTT | CASSQVLQFNQPQHF | TRBJ1-5 | few | TRBV4-1 | NA
TGTGCCAGCAGTTATCGGCTAGCGGGAGGGGGGTTAAAGGAGCAGTACTTC | CASSYRLAGGGLKEQYF | TRBJ2-7 | NA | TRBV27 | TRBD2
TGTGCCAGCAGTTTTCCCGACAGATATCAGCCCCAGCATTTT | CASSFPDRYQPQHF | TRBJ1-5 | NA | TRBV28 | NA
TGCGCCAGCAGCTTGGACGGACAGGGAGGGCGCGAGCAGTACTTC | CASSLDGQGGREQYF | TRBJ2-7 | NA | TRBV5-1 | NA
TGTGCCTGGAGTGGGACAGGGGTGAACACTGAAGCTTTCTTT | CAWSGTGVNTEAFF | TRBJ1-1 | NA | TRBV30 | TRBD1
TGTGCCAGCAGTCCCCCGACAGGGGTCGTTCAGCCCCAGCATTTT | CASSPPTGVVQPQHF | TRBJ1-5 | NA | TRBV28 | TRBD1
TGTGCCAGCAGCCAAGAACCAGGGGGAGGCACTGAAGCTTTCTTT | CASSQEPGGGTEAFF | TRBJ1-1 | NA | TRBV3-1/TRBV3-2 | TRBD1
TGTGCCAGCCCAGGGTCTGGGGCCAACGTCCTGACTTTC | CASPGSGANVLTF | TRBJ2-6 | NA | TRBV28 | NA
TGTGCCTCCTCGGGGGTACGGTTGACTGAAGCTTTCTTT | CASSGVRLTEAFF | TRBJ1-1 | NA | TRBV3-1/TRBV3-2 | NA
TGTGCCAGCAGCCCCGCAACCCAGAAGGGGGAAGCTTTCTTT | CASSPATQKGEAFF | TRBJ1-1 | NA | TRBV5-5 | NA
TGTGCCAGCAGTTTGGAGGACAGGGGTAATTCACCCCTCCACTTT | CASSLEDRGNSPLHF | TRBJ1-6 | NA | TRBV5-4 | TRBD1
TGCGCCAGCAGTCCAGGGGGGCCGCTTAACCAAGAGACCCAGTACTTC | CASSPGGPLNQETQYF | TRBJ2-5 | NA | TRBV5-1 | NA
TGCAGCGTTGACGTCAGGGGGCTCGAGACCCAGTACTTC | CSVDVRGLETQYF | TRBJ2-5 | NA | TRBV29-1 | TRBD1
TGTGCCAGCAGCACCAGGGGGGCAGGGAACAATCAGCCCCAGCATTTT | CASSTRGAGNNQPQHF | TRBJ1-5 | few | TRBV21-1 | NA
TGTGCCACCAGCAGCTTACTGGGCGATGGTCAGCGGGGAGAGTTCTTC | CATSSLLGDGQRGEFF | TRBJ2-1 | NA | TRBV15 | TRBD2
TGTGCCAGCAGCCCTCCAGGGACAGGCTCTGGGGCCAACGTCCTGACTTTC | CASSPPGTGSGANVLTF | TRBJ2-6 | NA | TRBV5-5 | TRBD1
TGTGCCTGGAGTGTACCCGACCACTCGGACATGATCTACGAGCAGTACTTC | CAWSVPDHSDMIYEQYF | TRBJ2-7 | NA | TRBV30 | NA
TGTGCCAGTAGTACCGCCCTGACAGGTGAGCACTACGAGCAGTACTTC | CASSTALTGEHYEQYF | TRBJ2-7 | NA | TRBV19 | NA
TGTGCCAGCAGCTTGGGAGCAACTAATGAAAAACTGTTTTTT | CASSLGATNEKLFF | TRBJ1-4 | NA | TRBV5-5 | NA
TGTGCCAGCAGCCCGGACATAGGCGTACGGGAAAAACTGTTTTTT | CASSPDIGVREKLFF | TRBJ1-4 | NA | TRBV27 | NA
TGTGCCAGCAGGCCTTCCGCAAGAACCTACAGGGGGCGCCGAGAGACCCAGTACTTC | CASRPSARTYRGRRETQYF | TRBJ2-5 | NA | TRBV28 | TRBD1
TGTGCCAGCAGTTCCGGCCCCGGGACAGGGGGCATCTATGGCTACACCTTC | CASSSGPGTGGIYGYTF | TRBJ1-2 | NA | TRBV28 | TRBD1
TGTGCCAGTAGGTTGGGTAGTAGCGGAAACACCGGGGAGCTGTTTTTT | CASRLGSSGNTGELFF | TRBJ2-2 | NA | TRBV19 | NA
TGTGCCAGCACTCTAGGGGGCCAGAGAATGTCTGAGCAGTTCTTC | CASTLGGQRMSEQFF | TRBJ2-1 | large | TRBV6-5 | TRBD1
TGTGCCAGCAGCTTGAAAGGTTCCGGCCAGGGTGGCGAGCAGTACTTC | CASSLKGSGQGGEQYF | TRBJ2-7 | NA | TRBV5-4 | NA
TGTGCCAGCAGTTTAAGAGTGCAGGGGGCTTTCTTT | CASSLRVQGAFF | TRBJ1-1 | NA | TRBV28 | NA
TGTGCCAGCAGTGAACAGCGCTACGAGCAGTACTTC | CASSEQRYEQYF | TRBJ2-7 | once | TRBV6-1 | NA
TGCGCCAGCAGCAATCGACAGGAGGCGAACGGGGAGCTGTTTTTT | CASSNRQEANGELFF | TRBJ2-2 | NA | TRBV5-1 | NA
TGTGCCAGCAGATCCCAGGGCTCCCCTCACTATGGCTACACCTTC | CASRSQGSPHYGYTF | TRBJ1-2 | NA | TRBV6-5 | NA
TGTGCCACCAGTGATTTGCCCAGGGGAAACACCATATATTTT | CATSDLPRGNTIYF | TRBJ1-3 | NA | TRBV24-1 | NA
TGCGCCAGCAGCTTTGATTCCGGGACAGTTCACTATAGCAATCAGCCCCAGCATTTT | CASSFDSGTVHYSNQPQHF | TRBJ1-5 | NA | TRBV5-1 | TRBD1
TGTGCCAGCAGTCTTTTAACAGAGTTCTACGAGCAGTACTTC | CASSLLTEFYEQYF | TRBJ2-7 | NA | TRBV28 | NA
TGTGCCAGCAGAGCGGGAGGGGTTCTCGGAGAGACCCAGTACTTC | CASRAGGVLGETQYF | TRBJ2-5 | few | TRBV7-9 | TRBD2
TGTGCCAGCAGTTTATCATCAGGGATAAGGGCTTTCTTT | CASSLSSGIRAFF | TRBJ1-1 | NA | TRBV27 | NA
TGTGCCAGCAGCCAAACAGGGGGCGCGTCCTACAATGAGCAGTTCTTC | CASSQTGGASYNEQFF | TRBJ2-1 | NA | TRBV7-4 | TRBD1
TGTGCCAGTGCCAGTCGGGCCGGGGAGCTGTTTTTT | CASASRAGELFF | TRBJ2-2 | NA | TRBV19 | NA
TGTGCCAGTACCCCAACTCTCGACAGATCAGGCTACACCTTC | CASTPTLDRSGYTF | TRBJ1-2 | NA | TRBV19 | NA
TGTGCCACCAGTTTTGCTAGCGGGGGGAAAGATGAGCAGTTCTTC | CATSFASGGKDEQFF | TRBJ2-1 | few | TRBV24-1 | TRBD2
TGTGCCAGCAGTTTAATACAGGGGGCCAACAATGAGCAGTTCTTC | CASSLIQGANNEQFF | TRBJ2-1 | NA | TRBV27 | TRBD1
TGTGCCAGCAGTTACGCCCAGGGCGGCTCCTACGAGCAGTACTTC | CASSYAQGGSYEQYF | TRBJ2-7 | once | TRBV6-5 | NA
TGTGCCAGCAGCGCCCAAGCCAGCAATCAGCCCCAGCATTTT | CASSAQASNQPQHF | TRBJ1-5 | NA | TRBV7-8 | NA
TGTGCCAGCAGCCCACGCTTGCCGCCAGGGGCTGGAAACACCATATATTTT | CASSPRLPPGAGNTIYF | TRBJ1-3 | NA | TRBV14 | NA
TGTGCCAGCAGCACAACAGGCACCGGGGAGCTGTTTTTT | CASSTTGTGELFF | TRBJ2-2 | NA | TRBV9 | NA
TGTGCCAGCAGCCCCGGACTAACCTACGAGCAGTACTTC | CASSPGLTYEQYF | TRBJ2-7 | NA | TRBV7-3 | NA
TGTGCCACCAGGGGGAGCGGTTACAATGAGCAGTTCTTC | CATRGSGYNEQFF | TRBJ2-1 | NA | TRBV25-1 | TRBD1
TGTGCCATCAGAGGACAGGGCGTGAACACTGAAGCTTTCTTT | CAIRGQGVNTEAFF | TRBJ1-1 | NA | TRBV10-3 | TRBD1
TGTGCCAGCTACGGGGGGTGGAGTGAAGCTTTCTTT | CASYGGWSEAFF | TRBJ1-1 | NA | TRBV12-3/TRBV12-4 | NA
TGTGCCAGCAGCCTTGGGACAGGTTGGGCCCAGTACTTC | CASSLGTGWAQYF | TRBJ2-5 | NA | TRBV7-9 | TRBD1